These 23 T cell receptor beta chains were sequenced from one sample in a study of cytomegalovirus exposure and HLA in healthy donors. The PCR contained 60 Vbeta and 13 Jbeta primers. The table came from immunoSEQ multiplex PCR; TCRdb's copy has only in-frame clones and leaves some out. The sample carries roughly 99,000 clones, 70% to 80% recorded once. The sequencing input was PBMCs. Receptors were obtained from a man aged 55 to 70 in good health and CMV-seropositive.

The rearrangement uses TRBV5-1 and TRBJ1-2; no clear D. The V gene lost 4 bases and the J gene lost 7 bases, with 14 bases spanning the gap. This CDR3 contains 13 residues. In germline, CDR1 is SGHRS, CDR2 YFSETQ. CDR3 DNA: TGCGCCAGCAGCATCACAGCTTCTGGTGGCTACACCTTC. Its translation is CASSITASGGYTF.

V gene TRBV19 combines with J gene TRBJ2-3; perhaps TRBD2 as D (5 bases). This CDR3 has 13 amino acids. V lost 9 bases and J lost 2, with 12 bases in between. Per germline, CDR1 LNHDA and CDR2 SQIVND (reference sequence). CDR3 in amino acids: CASRLRVTDTQYF. The DNA of the CDR3 is TGTGCCAGCCGATTGAGGGTCACAGATACGCAGTATTTT.

The chain couples TRBV5-1 to TRBJ1-3; 10 nucleotides align to TRBD1. The CDR3 loop spans 16 amino acids. The germline gives CDR1 SGHRS, CDR2 YFSETQ. Germline trimming cut 4 bases from V and 5 bases from J; bases unmatched to any gene: 9. Here the CDR3 reads CASSPFTGQGRNTIYF. For the CDR3, the DNA is TGCGCCAGCAGCCCGTTCACGGGACAGGGGAGAAACACCATATATTTT.

The CDR3 DNA reads as TGTGCCAGCAGACAGACAGGGGTCTATGGCTACACCTTC. Translating gives CASRQTGVYGYTF. The chain is built from TRBV6-1 and TRBJ1-2; 8 nucleotides agree with TRBD1. This CDR3 spans 13 amino acids. V lost 6 bases and J lost 4; bases outside the gene matches: 4. CDR1 and CDR2 from the germline V gene are MNHNS and SASEGT.

This chain joins TRBV7-3 and TRBJ1-1; D is undetermined. Per germline, CDR1 SGHTA and CDR2 FQGTGA. The V end lost 5 bases, the J end lost 2 bases, and 9 bases lay between the germline ends. The CDR3 loop spans 13 amino acids. This chain's CDR3 is CASSPSGNTEAFF. Here the CDR3 DNA reads TGTGCCAGCAGCCCGAGCGGTAACACTGAAGCTTTCTTT.

J is TRBJ2-1 and V is TRBV10-3; 9 bases map to TRBD2. Germline CDR1 and CDR2: ENHRY and SYGVKD. CDR3 size: 15 residues. Germline trimming cut 4 bases from V and 7 bases from J; bases unmatched to any gene: 8. In DNA, the CDR3 is TGTGCCATCAGTGCAATGGCGGGGGGGCAGAATGAGCAGTTCTTC. Translation: CAISAMAGGQNEQFF.

The chain uses TRBV5-1 and TRBJ1-2; no clear D. Trimming shortened V by 4 bases and J by 8 bases, and 15 bases separated the two germline ends. From germline, CDR1 is SGHRS and CDR2 YFSETQ. There are 13 residues in the CDR3. The CDR3 here is CASSPPLRAGYTF. The CDR3 DNA reads as TGCGCCAGCAGCCCCCCCCTGAGGGCCGGCTACACCTTC.

This clone was counted once. V is TRBV5-1 and J is TRBJ1-2; the match to TRBD1 covers 9 bases. The CDR3 contains 14 residues. The germline V gene has CDR1 SGHRS and CDR2 YFSETQ. With V trimmed by 4 bases and J by 2 bases, 3 bases remained unmatched. DNA of the CDR3: TGCGCCAGCAGCCGGACAGGGGCCAACTATGGCTACACCTTC. Translated: CASSRTGANYGYTF.

V usage is TRBV7-9 and J usage is TRBJ2-1; the D gene is possibly TRBD1 (8 bases). Germline V gene data show CDR1 as SEHNR and CDR2 as FQNEAQ (reference sequence). Trimming removed 4 bases at V and 9 bases at J, with 19 bases between. The CDR3 length is 15 residues. The chain's CDR3 is CASSWRQGPGGEQFF. For the CDR3, the DNA is TGTGCCAGCAGCTGGAGACAGGGGCCGGGGGGTGAGCAGTTCTTC.

V is TRBV5-6 and J is TRBJ2-7, with a weak D call TRBD2 (5 bases). CDR1 and CDR2 (germline): SGHDT, YYEEEE. Deletions cut 1 base from V and 2 bases from J, with 13 bases between. The CDR3 has 15 residues. Here the CDR3 reads CASSLFGINPYEQYF. CDR3 coding DNA: TGTGCCAGCAGCTTGTTCGGGATAAATCCCTACGAGCAGTACTTC.

This sequence joins TRBV9 and TRBJ2-5, with a weak D call TRBD2 (5 bases). CDR1 is SGDLS, CDR2 YYNGEE, per germline. This CDR3 comprises 15 residues. V was shortened by 4 bases and J by 4 bases, with 17 bases between the two germline ends. CDR3 nucleotide sequence: TGTGCCAGCAGCACCATGGGGAGTCGGGGAGAGACCCAGTACTTC. The encoded protein is CASSTMGSRGETQYF.

This clone has a handful of counts. The genes are TRBV4-2 and TRBJ1-2; possibly TRBD1 for D (6 bases). V lost 0 bases, J lost 3 bases, and 11 bases lay in between. From germline, CDR1 is LGHNA and CDR2 YNFKEQ. The CDR3 covers 15 residues. The CDR3 DNA reads TGTGCCAGCAGCCAAGATCAGGGGATGGACTATGGCTACACCTTC. It specifies CASSQDQGMDYGYTF.

This chain's CDR3 is CASSRAQGQGDYEQYF. CDR3 DNA sequence: TGTGCCAGCAGCCGGGCGCAAGGGCAGGGGGACTACGAGCAGTACTTC. The J gene is TRBJ2-7, the V gene TRBV5-4, with 7 bases identical to TRBD1. Germline-derived CDR1 and CDR2 are SGHNT and YYREEE (reference sequence). The V and J ends lost 4 bases and 3 bases, in that order; junction bases with no gene match: 13. The CDR3 contains 16 residues.

The chain employs TRBV5-6 and TRBJ2-7; TRBD1 matches at 7 bases. Germline V gives CDR1 SGHDT, CDR2 YYEEEE. This CDR3 has 15 residues. V lost 4 bases and J lost 5; bases outside the gene matches: 12. The CDR3 loop reads CASSPEGTVTDEQYF. The CDR3 DNA reads as TGTGCCAGCAGCCCGGAAGGGACAGTTACGGACGAGCAGTACTTC.

The chain carries TRBV19 and TRBJ2-6; perhaps TRBD1 as D (6 bases). Per germline, CDR1 LNHDA and CDR2 SQIVND (reference sequence). There are 15 residues in the CDR3. V lost 3 bases, J lost 4 bases, and 10 bases lay in between. The CDR3 bases are TGTGCCAGTAGTATCAGGGGTTCCGGGGCCAACGTCCTGACTTTC. The encoded protein is CASSIRGSGANVLTF.

V usage is TRBV5-1 and J usage is TRBJ2-1; TRBD2 agrees at 7 bases. Germline-derived CDR1 and CDR2 are SGHRS and YFSETQ. V shed 2 bases, J shed 6 bases, and the junction held 8 bases outside the gene matches. This CDR3 spans 15 amino acids. The CDR3 here is CASSLGDYSRNEQFF. DNA of the CDR3: TGCGCCAGCAGCTTAGGGGACTACAGCCGCAATGAGCAGTTCTTC.

J is TRBJ1-1 and V is TRBV18, with D tentatively TRBD1 (5 bases). This CDR3 has 14 residues. V lost 2 bases, J lost 4 bases, and 11 bases lay in between. In germline, CDR1 is KGHSH, CDR2 LQKENI. In DNA, the CDR3 is TGTGCCAGCTCACCAGCGCAGGGAGGCACTGAAGCTTTCTTT. Its translation is CASSPAQGGTEAFF. Full variable domain (rest looked up from reference TRBV18 and TRBJ1-1): NAGVMQNPRHLVRRRGQEARLRCSPMKGHSHVYWYRQLPEEGLKFMVYLQKENIIDESGMPKERFSAEFPKEGPSILRIQQVVRGDSAAYFCASSPAQGGTEAFFGQGTRLTVV.

The chain is built from TRBV5-1 and TRBJ1-2; TRBD1 aligns across 10 bases. V lost 3 bases to trimming and J lost 3 bases; unmatched junction nucleotides: 11. CDR1 SGHRS and CDR2 YFSETQ come from the germline V gene. CDR3 length: 17 residues. The CDR3 coding sequence is TGCGCCAGCAGCTCCAAGACAGGGGGCACTCGAGACTATGGCTACACCTTC. Protein product: CASSSKTGGTRDYGYTF. The whole variable domain, filled in from reference TRBV5-1 and TRBJ1-2, reads KAGVTQTPRYLIKTRGQQVTLSCSPISGHRSVSWYQQTPGQGLQFLFEYFSETQRNKGNFPGRFSGRQFSNSRSEMNVSTLELGDSALYLCASSSKTGGTRDYGYTFGSGTRLTVV.

The V and J genes are TRBV9 and TRBJ2-5; TRBD2 agrees at 8 bases. The V gene's germline CDR1 is SGDLS and CDR2 YYNGEE. The trim removed 0 bases at V and 4 bases at J, leaving 5 bases unmatched. This CDR3 has 15 amino acids. CDR3 in amino acids: CASSVGAGGPETQYF. CDR3 nucleotide sequence: TGTGCCAGCAGCGTAGGCGCGGGGGGCCCAGAGACCCAGTACTTC.

The chain links TRBV4-1 to TRBJ2-3, with 9 bases aligning to TRBD2. V shed 3 bases and J 2 bases; nucleotides not matched to a gene: 6. Per the germline V gene, CDR1 is MGHRA and CDR2 is YSYEKL. The CDR3 contains 16 residues. CDR3 sequence: CASSQGLAGPTDTQYF. CDR3 nucleotide sequence: TGCGCCAGCAGCCAGGGGCTAGCGGGGCCCACAGATACGCAGTATTTT.

This chain connects TRBV4-1 to TRBJ1-2, with 9 bases aligning to TRBD1. Unmatched junction bases numbered 11, after V lost 1 base and J lost 5 bases. Germline V gene data show CDR1 as MGHRA and CDR2 as YSYEKL. The CDR3 consists of 17 residues. As DNA, the CDR3 is TGCGCCAGCAGCCAAGGACCGCTTACAGGGGGCAGTTATGGCTACACCTTC. Protein product: CASSQGPLTGGSYGYTF.

The chain joins TRBV30 to TRBJ2-7; possibly TRBD2 for D (6 bases). Germline-derived CDR1 and CDR2 are GTSNPN and SVGIG (reference sequence). V was clipped by 1 base and J by 9 bases, with 16 bases between them. This CDR3 contains 13 residues. The CDR3 sequence: CAWSEFSGTTQYF. DNA of the CDR3: TGTGCCTGGAGTGAGTTTAGCGGTACGACGCAGTACTTC.

This chain joins TRBV7-9 and TRBJ1-2; maybe TRBD1 (5 bases). The V end was cut by 3 bases, the J end by 0 bases, with 11 bases between. The CDR3 extends over 15 amino acids. In germline, CDR1 is SEHNR, CDR2 FQNEAQ (reference sequence). CDR3 nucleotides: TGTGCCAGCAGCTTGGACATTACATCTAACTATGGCTACACCTTC. It translates to CASSLDITSNYGYTF.